What follows are 21 T cell receptor beta chains derived from one specimen sequenced in a study of T cell responses to AZD1222 COVID-19 vaccine. Using immunoSEQ multiplex PCR, the repertoire was profiled, and TCRdb retains in-frame clones only, with some absent. The table shows about 150,000 clones, with about 87% occurring only once. This sample comprised peripheral blood, obtained on day 0 of AZD1222 vaccination. The receptors were sampled from an adult in good health.

This clone appeared a single time. The chain has TRBV18 and TRBJ1-4; a possible D gene is TRBD1 (5 bases). This CDR3 is built from 14 residues. V lost 3 bases and J 5 bases, leaving 10 bases between the germline ends. CDR1 and CDR2 from the germline V gene are KGHSH and LQKENI. This chain's CDR3 is CASSPPGLNEKLFF. The CDR3 nucleotides read TGTGCCAGCTCACCTCCGGGACTCAATGAAAAACTGTTTTTT.

The chain carries TRBV9 and TRBJ2-3; D gene unclear. With 4 bases removed from V and 0 bases from J, the gap between germline ends came to 12 bases. CDR3 length equals 15 residues. Germline V lookup: CDR1 SGDLS, CDR2 YYNGEE. The CDR3 here is CASSSPFPSTDTQYF. The CDR3 bases are TGTGCCAGCAGCTCCCCTTTCCCTAGCACAGATACGCAGTATTTT.

The chain is built from TRBV7-3 and TRBJ2-1; TRBD2 agrees at 9 bases. From germline, CDR1 is SGHTA and CDR2 FQGTGA. V lost 2 bases and J lost 8; bases outside the gene matches: 7. The CDR3 contains 15 residues. Here the CDR3 reads CASSLVPSGVHEQFF. CDR3 nucleotide sequence: TGTGCCAGCAGCTTAGTTCCTAGCGGGGTCCATGAGCAGTTCTTC.

The chain has TRBV9 and TRBJ2-5; 9 nucleotides align to TRBD2. Unmatched junction bases numbered 11, after V lost 4 bases and J lost 4 bases. The CDR3 covers 16 residues. Looked up from germline, CDR1 is SGDLS and CDR2 is YYNGEE. The CDR3 sequence is CASSPRISSGVETQYF. CDR3 sequence (DNA): TGTGCCAGCAGCCCCCGCATATCTAGCGGGGTAGAGACCCAGTACTTC.

This rearrangement joins TRBV4-3 to TRBJ2-3, with D possibly being TRBD2 (6 bases). Germline V gives CDR1 LGHNA, CDR2 YSLEER. The CDR3 has 15 amino acids. V was pared by 4 bases and J by 2 bases, with 13 bases between. CDR3 in DNA: TGCGCCAGCAGCCGCGGGACTTTTGACACAGATACGCAGTATTTT. Its protein product is CASSRGTFDTDTQYF.

This chain joins TRBV3-1 (or the pseudogene TRBV3-2) and TRBJ2-7, with TRBD1 identical over 11 bases. Germline CDR1 and CDR2: LGHDT and YNNKEL (reference sequence). V was clipped by 6 bases and J by 4 bases; unmatched bases: 5. The CDR3 length is 14 residues. The CDR3 spells CASSPGTGGYEQYF. DNA for the CDR3: TGTGCCAGCAGTCCCGGGACAGGGGGGTACGAGCAGTACTTC.

This chain connects TRBV4-3 to TRBJ2-7, with 8 bases lining up with TRBD1. Germline V CDR1 and CDR2: LGHNA, YSLEER. V shed 3 bases, J shed 6 bases, and the junction held 7 bases outside the gene matches. This CDR3 has 14 residues. CDR3 sequence (DNA): TGCGCCAGCAGCCACGGACAGGGTCGAAGCGAGCAGTACTTC. It is translated as CASSHGQGRSEQYF.

The V and J genes are TRBV10-1 and TRBJ2-2; unclear D gene. CDR3 size: 12 residues. From germline, CDR1 is WNHNN and CDR2 SYGVQD (reference sequence). V gave up 2 bases and J gave up 6 bases, with 4 bases separating them. CDR3: CASSEGAGELFF. The DNA of the CDR3 is TGCGCCAGCAGTGAGGGGGCCGGGGAGCTGTTTTTT.

Only a few counts were recorded for this clone. The gene calls are TRBV6-4 and TRBJ1-4; D may be TRBD1 (5 bases). The CDR3 runs 18 residues. The germline V and J ends were trimmed by 1 base and 0 bases, with 15 bases remaining between them. CDR1 MRHNA and CDR2 SNTAGT come from the germline V gene. CDR3 amino acids: CASSDWSTGPATNEKLFF. The CDR3 region has the DNA TGTGCCAGCAGTGACTGGAGTACAGGACCCGCAACTAATGAAAAACTGTTTTTT.

The genes are TRBV21-1 and TRBJ2-7; the D segment call TRBD1 is taken from the table without a DNA check. TRBV21-1 represents a pseudogene. The CDR3 extends over 15 amino acids. The CDR3 protein is CASSKSGPRNYEQYF. The CDR3 DNA reads TGTGCCAGCAGCAAATCAGGGCCTCGAAACTACGAGCAGTACTTC.

This CDR3 is CASSPGTVKNQPQHF. In nucleotides, the CDR3 is TGTGCCAGCAGTCCCGGGACGGTAAAAAATCAGCCCCAGCATTTT. The V call is TRBV28, the J call TRBJ1-5; tentative D call: TRBD1 (5 bases). The V gene's germline CDR1 is MDHEN and CDR2 SYDVKM. The CDR3 has 15 residues. Trimming left V 5 bases short and J 4 bases short, with 15 bases between.

A single count supports this clone. J is TRBJ2-7 and V is TRBV6-5; 10 nucleotides align to TRBD2. This CDR3 has 14 amino acids. The J segment lost 1 base and the V segment lost 6 bases, leaving 3 bases of the junction unmatched. CDR1 and CDR2 from the germline V gene are MNHEY and SVGAGI. The CDR3 DNA reads TGTGCCAGCAGGGGAGCGGGGGGGTCCTACGAGCAGTACTTC. It encodes CASRGAGGSYEQYF.

The chain joins TRBV7-2 to TRBJ2-3; D gene unclear. The germline V gene has CDR1 SGHTA and CDR2 FQGNSA. The CDR3 loop spans 16 amino acids. V lost 2 bases to trimming and J lost 5 bases, with 17 bases between them. Written as DNA, the CDR3 is TGTGCCAGCAGCTTAAGGTTCCTTCTGTGGAGAGATACGCAGTATTTT. This codes for CASSLRFLLWRDTQYF.

This chain joins TRBV29-1 and TRBJ1-3; tentatively, D is TRBD1 (6 bases). This CDR3 contains 13 residues. In germline, CDR1 is SQVTM, CDR2 ANQGSEA. The V end lost 7 bases, the J end lost 0 bases, and 10 bases lay between the germline ends. The CDR3 region is CSATGYSGNTIYF. Here the CDR3 DNA reads TGCAGCGCAACAGGGTACTCTGGAAACACCATATATTTT. The whole variable domain, filled in from reference TRBV29-1 and TRBJ1-3, reads SAVISQKPSRDICQRGTSLTIQCQVDSQVTMMFWYRQQPGQSLTLIATANQGSEATYESGFVIDKFPISRPNLTFSTLTVSNMSPEDSSIYLCSATGYSGNTIYFGEGSWLTVV.

The chain carries TRBV27 and TRBJ1-6; the match to TRBD1 covers 7 bases. This CDR3 contains 15 residues. Germline V lookup: CDR1 MNHEY, CDR2 SMNVEV (reference sequence). V lost 3 bases, J lost 5 bases, and 4 bases stayed unmatched. In DNA, the CDR3 is TGTGCCAGCAGTTTCGCCGGGACAGATAATTCACCCCTCCACTTT. Amino acid sequence: CASSFAGTDNSPLHF.

The gene calls are TRBV2 and TRBJ1-6, with D maybe TRBD1 (6 bases). Germline values: CDR1 SNHLY, CDR2 FYNNEI. The CDR3 is made up of 15 amino acids. V lost 6 bases, J lost 3 bases, and 12 bases lay in between. CDR3 region: CASSGTGIYNSPLHF. The CDR3 DNA reads as TGTGCCAGCAGCGGAACAGGGATCTATAATTCACCCCTCCACTTT.

CDR3: CASRSLSAGTVYGYTF. CDR3 DNA sequence: TGTGCCAGTAGATCCCTTTCTGCCGGGACAGTTTATGGCTACACCTTC. The chain carries TRBV19 and TRBJ1-2; TRBD1 matches 7 bases. After removal of 6 bases from V and 5 bases from J, the junction contained 15 bases not matched to a gene. Germline-derived CDR1 and CDR2 are LNHDA and SQIVND (reference sequence). The CDR3 contains 16 residues.

The chain has TRBV4-3 and TRBJ2-4; 7 bases agree with TRBD2. V shed 1 base, J shed 8 bases, and the junction held 8 bases outside the gene matches. The CDR3 covers 15 residues. The germline V gene encodes CDR1 LGHNA and CDR2 YSLEER. Here the CDR3 reads CASSQGEGGGYIQYF. The CDR3 nucleotides are TGCGCCAGCAGCCAAGGGGAGGGTGGGGGATACATTCAGTACTTC.

The V and J genes are TRBV3-1 (or the pseudogene TRBV3-2) and TRBJ2-7, with TRBD1 matching 7 bases. V lost 3 bases to trimming and J lost 4 bases; unmatched junction nucleotides: 6. CDR3 length: 14 residues. CDR1 is LGHDT and CDR2 is YNNKEL in the germline V gene (reference sequence). The CDR3 DNA sequence: TGTGCCAGCAGCCAGGGACAGCCGGATTACGAGCAGTACTTC. Residues: CASSQGQPDYEQYF.

The chain links TRBV15 to TRBJ2-3; 15 positions match TRBD2. In germline, CDR1 is LNHNV, CDR2 YYDKDF (reference sequence). This CDR3 region has 19 residues. The V gene end was trimmed by 2 bases and the J gene end by 4 bases; junction bases not matched to a gene: 10. CDR3 region: CATSRTGLAGGPLSDTQYF. The CDR3 DNA reads as TGTGCCACCAGCAGAACCGGACTAGCGGGGGGGCCTCTCTCAGATACGCAGTATTTT. Using reference TRBV15 and TRBJ2-3 for the parts outside the CDR3, the full variable domain is DAMVIQNPRYQVTQFGKPVTLSCSQTLNHNVMYWYQQKSSQAPKLLFHYYDKDFNNEADTPDNFQSRRPNTSFCFLDIRSPGLGDTAMYLCATSRTGLAGGPLSDTQYFGPGTRLTVL.

This clone occurred a few times. The chain uses TRBV3-1 (or the pseudogene TRBV3-2) and TRBJ1-1; D might be TRBD1 (6 bases). Germline assignment: CDR1 LGHDT and CDR2 YNNKEL (reference sequence). The V end lost 4 bases, the J end lost 1 base, and 10 bases lay between the germline ends. The CDR3 covers 14 residues. In DNA, the CDR3 is TGTGCCAGCAGCCCGGGGGGCTGGAACACTGAAGCTTTCTTT. This encodes CASSPGGWNTEAFF.